A single sample is the source of the 24 T cell receptor beta chains below, sequenced in a study of T cells in Graves' hyperthyroidism and ophthalmopathy. Using RNA transcripts as the source, TCR beta CDR3 regions were amplified. TCR CDR3 underwent first-round RT-PCR with the HTBI primer set. TCRdb recomputed calls from the multiplex PCR reads with MiXCR, one row per CDR3 protein. The sample consists of 500,000 to 800,000 distinct CDR3 sequences, about 45% of them appearing once. Sequenced: peripheral blood or thyroid tissue (not recorded which). The receptors shown here come from an adult man with Graves' disease, either hyperthyroidism or ophthalmopathy (not recorded which).

This clonotype was observed once. J is TRBJ2-5 and V is TRBV7-6; TRBD2 matches at 13 bases. Trimming at V came to 3 bases and at J to 5 bases, leaving 3 bases not matched to a gene. The CDR3 runs 15 residues. Germline assignment: CDR1 SGHVS and CDR2 FNYEAQ. In nucleotides, the CDR3 is TGTGCCAGCAGCTTTACGACTAGCGGGGGGGAGACCCAGTACTTC. It yields the protein CASSFTTSGGETQYF.

This chain connects TRBV25-1 to TRBJ1-4, with D uncertain. Trimming stripped 7 bases from V and 7 bases from J, with 13 bases between. The germline gives CDR1 MGHDK, CDR2 SYGVNS. The CDR3 covers 13 residues. Here the CDR3 reads CASTPAPGEKLFF. CDR3 DNA sequence: TGTGCCAGCACCCCCGCCCCAGGTGAAAAACTGTTTTTT.

The V call is TRBV6-5, the J call TRBJ1-3; D gene ambiguous. Looked up from germline, CDR1 is MNHEY and CDR2 is SVGAGI. Trimming removed 5 bases from V and 6 bases from J, with 14 bases in between. This CDR3 is 14 amino acids long. DNA of the CDR3: TGTGCCAGCAGTGATGACCGAGCGAAAAACACCATATATTTT. It is translated as CASSDDRAKNTIYF.

This sequence joins TRBV14 and TRBJ1-1; 9 bases are a match to TRBD1. V shed 4 bases and J 3 bases; nucleotides not matched to a gene: 9. The CDR3 length is 16 residues. Germline V gene sequence: CDR1 SGHDN, CDR2 FVKESK. CDR3 sequence reads: CASSRTGVGSDTEAFF. DNA for the CDR3: TGTGCCAGCAGCCGGACAGGGGTGGGGAGTGACACTGAAGCTTTCTTT.

The sample holds a few counts of this clonotype. This CDR3 reads CASSRLQEINEQYF. Written as DNA, the CDR3 is TGTGCCAGCAGCCGTCTCCAGGAGATCAACGAGCAGTACTTC. This chain connects TRBV7-9 to TRBJ2-7; D call uncertain. V lost 5 bases, J lost 5 bases, and 16 bases lay in between. The CDR3 totals 14 residues. From germline, CDR1 is SEHNR and CDR2 FQNEAQ (reference sequence).

The V and J genes are TRBV4-1 and TRBJ1-2; possible D gene TRBD1, 5 bases. Germline values: CDR1 MGHRA, CDR2 YSYEKL. The CDR3 sequence is 16 residues long. The germline V and J ends were trimmed by 1 base and 4 bases, with 16 bases remaining between them. CDR3 region: CASSQGRGQGLYGYTF. CDR3 sequence (DNA): TGCGCCAGCAGCCAAGGTCGCGGCCAGGGCCTCTATGGCTACACCTTC.

This clonotype was observed a few times. This chain joins TRBV20-1 and TRBJ1-1, with D possibly TRBD1 on 5 matching bases. Per germline, CDR1 DFQATT and CDR2 SNEGSKA (reference sequence). There are 12 residues in the CDR3. Between the trimmed V and J ends, which lost 4 bases and 5 bases, there was a span of 11 bases. CDR3 in DNA: TGCAGTGCTACCGAGGGGCGGACTGAAGCTTTCTTT. Translation gives CSATEGRTEAFF.

V gene TRBV2 combines with J gene TRBJ2-2, with D uncertain. Germline V gene sequence: CDR1 SNHLY, CDR2 FYNNEI. CDR3 length: 13 residues. V lost 8 bases to trimming and J lost 2 bases, with 9 bases between them. The CDR3 protein is CASSYINTGELFF. DNA for the CDR3: TGTGCCAGCTCCTATATTAACACCGGGGAGCTGTTTTTT.

This clonotype was detected many times. The chain carries TRBV7-8 and TRBJ1-5; 7 bases are shared with TRBD1. Trimming at V came to 5 bases and at J to 2 bases, leaving 9 bases not matched to a gene. This CDR3 spans 16 amino acids. Per germline, CDR1 SGHVS and CDR2 FQNEAQ. Here the CDR3 reads CASSPYPTGGNQPQHF. In DNA, the CDR3 is TGTGCCAGCAGCCCCTACCCCACAGGGGGCAATCAGCCCCAGCATTTT.

About this clonotype: Lacking the conserved final phenylalanine or tryptophan, this CDR3 likely reflects a read error. It is unclear where the CDR3 begins or ends on the DNA, so no DNA is shown, and the CDR3 is as TCRdb lists it. The rearrangement joins TRBV7-2 to TRBJ2-7; TRBD1 is taken as the D call from the table, unchecked against the DNA. Germline-derived CDR1 and CDR2 are SGHTA and FQGNSA. Termini included, the CDR3 measures 8 amino acids. The CDR3 is CASSLANR.

This clonotype was recorded a few times. The chain uses TRBV7-8 and TRBJ2-5; TRBD1 aligns across 7 bases. V lost 0 bases to trimming and J lost 1 base; unmatched junction nucleotides: 2. Germline V lookup: CDR1 SGHVS, CDR2 FQNEAQ. This CDR3 is built from 15 residues. CDR3 amino acids: CASSLATGIQETQYF. CDR3 coding DNA: TGTGCCAGCAGCTTAGCGACAGGGATCCAAGAGACCCAGTACTTC. Full variable domain (missing parts from reference TRBV7-8 and TRBJ2-5): GAGVSQSPRYKVAKRGQDVALRCDPISGHVSLFWYQQALGQGPEFLTYFQNEAQLDKSGLPSDRFFAERPEGSVSTLKIQRTQQEDSAVYLCASSLATGIQETQYFGPGTRLLVL.

A remark on this clonotype: A clone one base away is much larger, so this may be a read error. The chain links TRBV10-3 to TRBJ1-2, with D perhaps matching TRBD1 (6 bases). Per the germline V gene, CDR1 is ENHRY and CDR2 is SYGVKD. The CDR3 runs 12 residues. Trimming removed 7 bases at V and 6 bases at J, with 12 bases between. CDR3 sequence reads: CAITGDTHGYTF. The CDR3 coding sequence is TGTGCCATCACTGGGGACACCCATGGCTACACCTTC.

To note about this clonotype: This clone may be a read error of a much larger clone one base away. The rearrangement links TRBV2 to TRBJ1-5; D possibly corresponds to TRBD1 (5 bases). This CDR3 region has 16 residues. Trimming removed 1 base at V and 5 bases at J, with 15 bases between. Germline CDR1 and CDR2: SNHLY and FYNNEI. CDR3 protein: CASSEERGAYYQPQHF. The CDR3 bases are TGTGCCAGCAGTGAAGAGCGAGGGGCGTATTATCAGCCCCAGCATTTT.

Only a few counts were recorded for this clonotype. This chain connects TRBV6-6 to TRBJ2-2, with D unclear. Trimming pared 7 bases from V and 4 bases from J, leaving 16 bases between. The CDR3 runs 15 residues. Germline CDR1 MNHNY, CDR2 SVGAGI (reference sequence). The CDR3 sequence is CASTSRARSTGELFF. The CDR3 DNA is TGTGCCAGCACCTCGAGAGCTCGTTCCACCGGGGAGCTGTTTTTT.

This chain links TRBV10-2 with TRBJ1-5; D gene unclear. The CDR3 is 12 amino acids. V was pared by 4 bases and J by 11 bases, with 12 bases between. CDR1 is WSHSY and CDR2 is SAAADI in the germline V gene. The CDR3 protein is CASSGQWETQHF. For the CDR3, the DNA is TGCGCCAGCAGTGGGCAGTGGGAGACCCAGCATTTT.

The rearrangement links TRBV29-1 to TRBJ1-1; D is perhaps TRBD1 (6 bases). The CDR3 length is 11 residues. Per the germline V gene, CDR1 is SQVTM and CDR2 is ANQGSEA. The germline V and J ends were trimmed by 8 bases and 9 bases, with 16 bases remaining between them. CDR3 region: CSLASGEQAFF. DNA of the CDR3: TGCAGCTTGGCCTCAGGGGAGCAAGCTTTCTTT.

This clonotype was counted a few times. The rearrangement joins TRBV2 to TRBJ1-5, with D perhaps matching TRBD1 (6 bases). Looked up from germline, CDR1 is SNHLY and CDR2 is FYNNEI. The CDR3 is 15 amino acids. V lost 5 bases and J lost 0, with 11 bases in between. The CDR3 coding sequence is TGTGCCAGCAGTTTGAACAGGGTTAGCAATCAGCCCCAGCATTTT. It codes for CASSLNRVSNQPQHF.

This clonotype appeared many times. The chain couples TRBV12-3 or TRBV12-4 to TRBJ1-5; D may be TRBD1 (5 bases). Trimming stripped 2 bases from V and 1 base from J, with 9 bases between. The CDR3 length is 15 residues. This CDR3 reads CASSLRGGSNQPQHF. CDR3 nucleotides: TGTGCCAGCAGTTTAAGGGGTGGCAGCAATCAGCCCCAGCATTTT.

The chain has TRBV5-1 and TRBJ1-5, with D possibly matching TRBD1 (5 bases). Germline loops: CDR1 SGHRS, CDR2 YFSETQ. V was trimmed by 4 bases and J by 5 bases, leaving 16 bases between them. The CDR3 is 15 residues long. The CDR3 DNA is TGCGCCAGCAGCCGAACAGGTGAGGAGGATCAGCCCCAGCATTTT. Translated, it gives CASSRTGEEDQPQHF.

Remarks on this clonotype: The junction differs from germline at one of its ends, possibly a read error. The chain recombines TRBV2 with TRBJ2-7; 7 bases align to TRBD2. This CDR3 has 11 residues. Looked up from germline, CDR1 is SNHLY and CDR2 is FYNNEI. The CDR3 DNA is TGTGTCAGCAGCGGGACGAATGAGCAGTACTTC. This codes for CVSSGTNEQYF.

Remarks on this clonotype: It may be a read error: a sequence one base away is much more abundant. This chain connects TRBV2 to TRBJ2-6; tentatively, D is TRBD1 (5 bases). The V gene's germline CDR1 is SNHLY and CDR2 FYNNEI. CDR3 length: 16 amino acids. As DNA, the CDR3 is TGTGCCAGCAGCCTCGGACCGCTCTCTGGGGCCGACGTCCTGACTTTC. Translating gives CASSLGPLSGADVLTF.

V is TRBV2 and J is TRBJ1-4; D unresolved. V lost 2 bases and J lost 8, with 18 bases in between. The CDR3 contains 16 residues. Germline CDR1 SNHLY, CDR2 FYNNEI. The CDR3, as DNA: TGTGCCAGCAGTGAATTCCGGGCAGGTAAAGCGGAAAAACTGTTTTTT. Amino acids: CASSEFRAGKAEKLFF.

This clonotype was observed a few times. Being one base from a much bigger clone, this may be a read error. The V call is TRBV2, the J call TRBJ1-2; D remains ambiguous. The CDR3 loop spans 12 amino acids. From germline, CDR1 is SNHLY and CDR2 FYNNEI. The CDR3 DNA reads TGTGCCAGCAGTTTTGACGTAAATGGCTACGCCTTC. This encodes CASSFDVNGYAF.

This clonotype was observed many times. The genes are TRBV25-1 and TRBJ2-5, with 10 bases aligning to TRBD2. There are 16 residues in the CDR3. V lost 5 bases to trimming and J lost 0 bases; unmatched junction nucleotides: 6. Germline V gene sequence: CDR1 MGHDK, CDR2 SYGVNS. CDR3 sequence reads: CASSPLAGAYQETQYF. DNA for the CDR3: TGTGCCAGCAGTCCTCTAGCGGGGGCGTACCAAGAGACCCAGTACTTC. The variable domain in full, with the rest retrieved from reference TRBV25-1 and TRBJ2-5, is EADIYQTPRYLVIGTGKKITLECSQTMGHDKMYWYQQDPGMELHLIHYSYGVNSTEKGDLSSESTVSRIRTEHFPLTLESARPSHTSQYLCASSPLAGAYQETQYFGPGTRLLVL.